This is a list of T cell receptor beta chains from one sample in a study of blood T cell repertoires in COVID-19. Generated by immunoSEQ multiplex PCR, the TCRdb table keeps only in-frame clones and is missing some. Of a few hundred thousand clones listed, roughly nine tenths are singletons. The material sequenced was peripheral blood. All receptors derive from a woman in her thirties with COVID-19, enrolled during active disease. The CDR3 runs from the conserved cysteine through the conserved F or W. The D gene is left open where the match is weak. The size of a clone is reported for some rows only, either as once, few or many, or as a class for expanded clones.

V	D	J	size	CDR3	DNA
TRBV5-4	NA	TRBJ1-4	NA	CASSSRQSTNEKLFF	TGTGCCAGCAGCTCCAGACAATCAACTAATGAAAAACTGTTTTTT
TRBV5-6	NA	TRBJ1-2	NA	CASSVDSNYGYTF	TGTGCCAGCAGCGTGGACAGCAACTATGGCTACACCTTC
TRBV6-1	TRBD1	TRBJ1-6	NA	CASSEDAQGLHSPLHF	TGTGCCAGCAGTGAAGATGCACAGGGGCTCCATTCACCCCTCCACTTT
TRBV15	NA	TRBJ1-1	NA	CATSRDMTQTEAFF	TGTGCCACCAGCAGAGATATGACACAGACTGAAGCTTTCTTT
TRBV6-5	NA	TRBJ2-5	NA	CASSRRETQYF	TGTGCCAGCAGCCGCAGAGAGACCCAGTACTTC
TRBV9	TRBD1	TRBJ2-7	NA	CASSSRQGTLREQYF	TGTGCCAGCAGCTCCCGACAGGGGACACTTCGCGAGCAGTACTTC
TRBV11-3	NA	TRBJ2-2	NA	CASSPGLADGELFF	TGTGCCAGCAGCCCTGGACTGGCAGACGGGGAGCTGTTTTTT
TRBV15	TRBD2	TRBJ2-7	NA	CATSRELAVSSYEQYF	TGTGCCACCAGCAGAGAACTAGCGGTTAGCTCCTACGAGCAGTACTTC
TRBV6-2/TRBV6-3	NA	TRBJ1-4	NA	CASSYQDSGNEKLFF	TGTGCCAGCAGTTACCAGGACAGCGGTAATGAAAAACTGTTTTTT
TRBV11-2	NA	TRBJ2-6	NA	CASSLTDSYSGANVLTF	TGTGCCAGCAGCTTAACGGACAGTTACTCTGGGGCCAACGTCCTGACTTTC
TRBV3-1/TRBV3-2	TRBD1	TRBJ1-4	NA	CASCLTGEKLFF	TGTGCCAGCTGCCTGACAGGGGAAAAACTGTTTTTT
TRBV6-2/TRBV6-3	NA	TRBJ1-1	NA	CASSSPFVANTEAFF	TGTGCCAGCAGTTCCCCGTTCGTAGCGAACACTGAAGCTTTCTTT
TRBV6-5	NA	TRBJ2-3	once	CASSSTSTDTQYF	TGTGCCAGCAGTTCGACTAGCACAGATACGCAGTATTTT
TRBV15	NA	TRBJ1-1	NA	CATSATLNTEAFF	TGTGCCACCAGTGCGACACTGAACACTGAAGCTTTCTTT
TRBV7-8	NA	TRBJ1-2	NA	CASSPGLSPNYGYTF	TGTGCCAGCAGCCCCGGTTTAAGTCCTAACTATGGCTACACCTTC
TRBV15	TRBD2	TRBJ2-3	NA	CATSRDLGRGGPRDTQYF	TGTGCCACCAGCAGAGATCTGGGCCGGGGGGGGCCAAGAGATACGCAGTATTTT
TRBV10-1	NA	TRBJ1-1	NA	CASRQSLNTEAFF	TGCGCCAGCAGACAGAGCCTAAACACTGAAGCTTTCTTT
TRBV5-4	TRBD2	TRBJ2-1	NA	CASSSSGDEYDEQFF	TGTGCCAGCAGCTCTAGCGGGGACGAGTACGATGAGCAGTTCTTC
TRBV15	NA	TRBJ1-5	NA	CATSIGGPQHF	TGTGCCACCAGCATCGGTGGGCCCCAGCATTTT
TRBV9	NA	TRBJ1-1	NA	CASSPNAQNTEAFF	TGTGCCAGCAGCCCAAACGCGCAGAACACTGAAGCTTTCTTT
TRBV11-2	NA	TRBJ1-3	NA	CASSRPSSGNTIYF	TGTGCCAGCAGCCGTCCGAGCTCTGGAAACACCATATATTTT
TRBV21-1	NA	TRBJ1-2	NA	CASSKISGYTF	TGTGCCAGCAGCAAAATTAGCGGCTACACCTTC
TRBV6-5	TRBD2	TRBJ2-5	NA	CASIWTSEETQYF	TGTGCCAGCATCTGGACTAGCGAGGAGACCCAGTACTTC
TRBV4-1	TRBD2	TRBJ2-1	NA	CASRRSGGADNEQFF	TGCGCCAGCAGACGAAGCGGGGGGGCTGATAATGAGCAGTTCTTC
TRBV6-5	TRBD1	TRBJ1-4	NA	CASSGQGATNEKLFF	TGTGCCAGCAGCGGACAGGGGGCAACTAATGAAAAACTGTTTTTT
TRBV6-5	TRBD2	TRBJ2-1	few	CASSGLAGLNEQFF	TGTGCCAGCAGCGGACTAGCGGGGTTGAATGAGCAGTTCTTC